These 3 T cell receptor beta chains were sequenced from one sample in a study of T cell responses to AZD1222 COVID-19 vaccine. Produced via immunoSEQ multiplex PCR; TCRdb's table is partial and in-frame only. The data show roughly 120,000 clones, with 70% to 90% seen just once and more than 15% held by the top ten. The sample in question was peripheral blood, obtained on day 0 of AZD1222 vaccination. These receptors all come from an adult in good health.

The chain carries TRBV5-8 and TRBJ1-2; no reliable D call. V lost 0 bases and J lost 1, with 10 bases in between. This CDR3 region has 15 residues. CDR1 and CDR2 (germline): SGHTS, YDEGEE. CDR3 bases: TGTGCCAGCAGCTTGGTTCCTGACCTTAACTATGGCTACACCTTC. It encodes CASSLVPDLNYGYTF.

The CDR3 region is CASGRGTGALSGNTIYF. The CDR3 bases are TGTGCCAGCGGGAGGGGGACAGGGGCCCTCTCTGGAAACACCATATATTTT. The chain is built from TRBV2 and TRBJ1-3; TRBD1 matches at 10 bases. Trimming took 8 bases from V and 0 from J; bases not matched to a gene: 10. The CDR3 consists of 17 residues. The germline V gene has CDR1 SNHLY and CDR2 FYNNEI. The entire variable domain, with the rest obtained from reference TRBV2 and TRBJ1-3, is as follows: EPEVTQTPSHQVTQMGQEVILRCVPISNHLYFYWYRQILGQKVEFLVSFYNNEISEKSEIFDDQFSVERPDGSNFTLKIRSTKLEDSAMYFCASGRGTGALSGNTIYFGEGSWLTVV.

This clone was picked up one time. The rearrangement joins TRBV18 to TRBJ1-1, with D maybe TRBD1 (6 bases). The CDR3 loop spans 15 amino acids. Trimming pared 2 bases from V and 0 bases from J, leaving 10 bases between. Germline CDR1 KGHSH, CDR2 LQKENI. Here the CDR3 DNA reads TGTGCCAGCTCACCAGTCGGGGGGCTGAACACTGAAGCTTTCTTT. It is translated as CASSPVGGLNTEAFF.